The 27 T cell receptor beta chains below all came from one sample that was sequenced in a study of blood T cell repertoires in COVID-19. Sequenced by immunoSEQ multiplex PCR; TCRdb stores in-frame clones only, minus some. The sample shows some 260,000 clones, 88% of them seen only once. Material: peripheral blood. All receptors derive from a woman aged 70-85 years with COVID-19, enrolled during active disease.

The V and J genes are TRBV6-1 and TRBJ2-3, with 13 bases lining up with TRBD2. After removal of 1 base from V and 7 bases from J, the junction contained 5 bases not matched to a gene. Germline V gene data show CDR1 as MNHNS and CDR2 as SASEGT. The CDR3 runs to 16 residues. This CDR3 reads CASSEGTSGRSNTQYF. The CDR3 nucleotides read TGTGCCAGCAGTGAAGGGACTAGCGGGAGAAGTAATACGCAGTATTTT.

The rearrangement links TRBV28 to TRBJ1-1; no firm D call. From germline, CDR1 is MDHEN and CDR2 SYDVKM. The CDR3 is made up of 12 amino acids. V lost 6 bases, J lost 5 bases, and 10 bases lay in between. DNA for the CDR3: TGTGCCAGCAGGATCGACTGGACTGAAGCTTTCTTT. Protein product: CASRIDWTEAFF.

J is TRBJ1-6 and V is TRBV14; 8 nucleotides line up with TRBD1. The CDR3 has 16 amino acids. Germline V gene lookup returns CDR1 SGHDN and CDR2 FVKESK. Trimming took 4 bases from V and 10 from J; bases not matched to a gene: 12. The CDR3 spells CASSLTGAGDGSPLHF. The CDR3 DNA reads as TGTGCCAGCAGCCTGACAGGGGCCGGGGATGGCTCACCCCTCCACTTT.

Notes on this clone: Other nucleotide sequences in the sample specify the same CDR3. This chain links TRBV20-1 with TRBJ1-5; D is unclear. V lost 3 bases and J 2 bases, leaving 11 bases between the germline ends. This CDR3 has 14 residues. Germline V gene data show CDR1 as DFQATT and CDR2 as SNEGSKA (reference sequence). DNA for the CDR3: TGCAGTGCTAGTTCGTCAGTGGGCAATCAGCCCCAGCATTTT. Translation gives CSASSSVGNQPQHF.

The count of this clone is one. This chain links TRBV9 with TRBJ2-5, with 9 bases fitting TRBD2. Germline trimming cut 0 bases from V and 5 bases from J; bases unmatched to any gene: 8. This CDR3 has 16 residues. Germline V gene sequence: CDR1 SGDLS, CDR2 YYNGEE. For the CDR3, the DNA is TGTGCCAGCAGCGTAGTTGGAGCGGGAGGCGGGGAGACCCAGTACTTC. Translating it yields CASSVVGAGGGETQYF.

This chain joins TRBV2 and TRBJ2-7, with D hard to call. Trimming pared 10 bases from V and 0 bases from J, leaving 10 bases between. The CDR3 runs 12 residues. Germline assignment: CDR1 SNHLY and CDR2 FYNNEI. CDR3 DNA: TGTGCCACCACTTTCGACTCCTACGAGCAGTACTTC. Amino acids: CATTFDSYEQYF. The full variable domain, in which reference TRBV2 and TRBJ2-7 provide the parts outside the CDR3, is EPEVTQTPSHQVTQMGQEVILRCVPISNHLYFYWYRQILGQKVEFLVSFYNNEISEKSEIFDDQFSVERPDGSNFTLKIRSTKLEDSAMYFCATTFDSYEQYFGPGTRLTVT.

The rearrangement uses TRBV9 and TRBJ2-1; 8 bases map to TRBD2. The germline V gene encodes CDR1 SGDLS and CDR2 YYNGEE. This CDR3 is built from 15 residues. V lost 4 bases, J lost 5 bases, and 8 bases stayed unmatched. CDR3 coding DNA: TGTGCCAGCAGCCCCTATAGCGGGACTAACAATGAGCAGTTCTTC. This encodes CASSPYSGTNNEQFF.

The DNA of the CDR3 is TGCGCCAGCAGCTTACGACTAGCGGGTACCGGGGAGCTGTTTTTT. Its translation: CASSLRLAGTGELFF. The gene calls are TRBV5-1 and TRBJ2-2, with TRBD2 identical over 10 bases. CDR3 length: 15 amino acids. After removal of 2 bases from V and 5 bases from J, the junction contained 3 bases not matched to a gene. Germline assignment: CDR1 SGHRS and CDR2 YFSETQ.

The chain has TRBV11-3 and TRBJ1-1; a weak D match, TRBD1 (5 bases). Between the trimmed V and J ends, which lost 1 base and 5 bases, there was a span of 14 bases. CDR3 length: 15 residues. The germline V gene encodes CDR1 SGHNT and CDR2 YENEEA. The CDR3 here is CASSLGSRGWTEAFF. CDR3 DNA: TGTGCCAGCAGCTTAGGTTCACGGGGGTGGACTGAAGCTTTCTTT.

The chain links TRBV21-1 to TRBJ1-5; TRBD1, the table's D call, was not compared with the DNA. TRBV21-1 has pseudogene status. The length of the CDR3 is 14 residues. CDR3 loop: CASLSGTQKQPQHF. The CDR3 region has the DNA TGTGCCAGCCTATCCGGGACACAGAAGCAGCCCCAGCATTTT.

The sample holds one count of this clone. The chain employs TRBV10-3 and TRBJ2-5; 10 bases are a match to TRBD1. Per germline, CDR1 ENHRY and CDR2 SYGVKD. The V gene end was trimmed by 6 bases and the J gene end by 4 bases; junction bases not matched to a gene: 8. This CDR3 is 15 amino acids long. In nucleotides, the CDR3 is TGTGCCATCAGACACGGACAGGGGGGATCAGAGACCCAGTACTTC. It yields the protein CAIRHGQGGSETQYF.

V is TRBV6-2 or TRBV6-3 and J is TRBJ2-7; 7 bases agree with TRBD1. CDR3 size: 14 residues. Germline loops: CDR1 MNHEY, CDR2 SVGEGT. J was trimmed by 3 bases and V by 2 bases; bases with no gene match: 4. CDR3 sequence: CASSYKGAFYEQYF. The CDR3 DNA is TGTGCCAGCAGTTACAAGGGGGCCTTCTACGAGCAGTACTTC.

This clone appeared a single time. This sequence joins TRBV3-1 (or the pseudogene TRBV3-2) and TRBJ2-2, with TRBD2 identical over 12 bases. Per the germline V gene, CDR1 is LGHDT and CDR2 is YNNKEL (reference sequence). V lost 5 bases, J lost 4 bases, and 5 bases stayed unmatched. The CDR3 is made up of 16 amino acids. DNA for the CDR3: TGTGCCAGCAGCAGACTAGCGGGAGTAGGCACCGGGGAGCTGTTTTTT. The encoded protein is CASSRLAGVGTGELFF.

A note on this clone: Within the sample, other DNA sequences also encode this same CDR3. The rearrangement links TRBV7-9 to TRBJ1-2; 9 bases match TRBD1. Looked up from germline, CDR1 is SEHNR and CDR2 is FQNEAQ (reference sequence). The CDR3 runs to 14 residues. After removal of 5 bases from V and 7 bases from J, the junction contained 8 bases not matched to a gene. This CDR3 is CASSPPGQGFGYTF. The CDR3 DNA reads TGTGCCAGCAGCCCCCCGGGACAGGGTTTTGGCTACACCTTC.

The chain links TRBV7-3 to TRBJ2-7, with 10 bases lining up with TRBD2. Germline values: CDR1 SGHTA, CDR2 FQGTGA. This CDR3 is 17 amino acids long. V shed 1 base and J 3 bases; nucleotides not matched to a gene: 9. The chain's CDR3 is CASSLSGSSGRSYEQYF. The CDR3 DNA follows: TGTGCCAGCAGCTTAAGTGGCTCTAGCGGGAGAAGCTACGAGCAGTACTTC.

The chain recombines TRBV28 with TRBJ1-5, with TRBD1 matching over 11 bases. Trimming cost V 5 bases and J 5 bases; bases outside gene matches: 5. This CDR3 contains 15 residues. Germline CDR1 is MDHEN and CDR2 is SYDVKM. The CDR3 region has the DNA TGTGCCAGCAGTGCACGGACAGGGGGCGATCAGCCCCAGCATTTT. Protein product: CASSARTGGDQPQHF.

V is TRBV28 and J is TRBJ2-2, with D possibly being TRBD1 (6 bases). Trimming took off 6 bases at V and 5 bases at J, with 19 bases between the two ends. CDR1 MDHEN and CDR2 SYDVKM come from the germline V gene. This CDR3 comprises 16 residues. Here the CDR3 reads CASRSSGTQPTGELFF. CDR3 bases: TGTGCCAGCAGGAGTTCCGGGACACAACCTACCGGGGAGCTGTTTTTT.

The CDR3 loop is CASTLRQGGRYGYTF. The CDR3 DNA is TGTGCCAGCACCCTTAGACAGGGCGGACGCTATGGCTACACCTTC. This chain connects TRBV28 to TRBJ1-2; TRBD1 matches 7 bases. The germline V gene encodes CDR1 MDHEN and CDR2 SYDVKM. Losses at the gene ends were 7 bases for V and 4 bases for J; bases not matched to a gene: 12. The CDR3 consists of 15 residues.

The chain carries TRBV19 and TRBJ2-6; the D gene is possibly TRBD1 (5 bases). Germline V gene lookup returns CDR1 LNHDA and CDR2 SQIVND (reference sequence). The V gene lost 3 bases and the J gene lost 0 bases, with 9 bases spanning the gap. The CDR3 sequence is 16 residues long. CDR3 amino acids: CASSIQGSSGANVLTF. As DNA, the CDR3 is TGTGCCAGTAGTATTCAGGGTAGCTCTGGGGCCAACGTCCTGACTTTC.

This chain connects TRBV5-1 to TRBJ1-4; maybe TRBD1 (6 bases). The V gene's germline CDR1 is SGHRS and CDR2 YFSETQ. With 4 bases removed from V and 8 bases from J, the gap between germline ends came to 12 bases. The CDR3 consists of 13 residues. Here the CDR3 reads CASSQGQGEKLFF. The DNA for the CDR3 is TGCGCCAGCAGCCAGGGACAAGGAGAAAAACTGTTTTTT.

The chain has TRBV18 and TRBJ1-1; the D is unclear. The CDR3 is 15 residues long. CDR1 is KGHSH and CDR2 is LQKENI in the germline V gene. Trimming removed 0 bases at V and 3 bases at J, with 11 bases between. The CDR3 is CASSPPSSRDTEAFF. CDR3 sequence (DNA): TGTGCCAGCTCACCACCGTCCAGCCGGGACACTGAAGCTTTCTTT. Using reference TRBV18 and TRBJ1-1 for the parts outside the CDR3, the full variable domain is NAGVMQNPRHLVRRRGQEARLRCSPMKGHSHVYWYRQLPEEGLKFMVYLQKENIIDESGMPKERFSAEFPKEGPSILRIQQVVRGDSAAYFCASSPPSSRDTEAFFGQGTRLTVV.

The DNA for the CDR3 is TGCGCCAGCAGCTTGTTTAGCTCTCAGACAGATACGCAGTATTTT. Its translation is CASSLFSSQTDTQYF. The chain couples TRBV5-1 to TRBJ2-3; D gene uncertain. V was clipped by 1 base and J by 3 bases, with 12 bases between them. The CDR3 contains 15 residues. CDR1 is SGHRS, CDR2 YFSETQ, per germline.

The chain carries TRBV30 and TRBJ1-2, with D possibly being TRBD1 (6 bases). The germline V and J ends were trimmed by 4 bases and 5 bases, with 20 bases remaining between them. The CDR3 runs 15 residues. Germline CDR1 and CDR2: GTSNPN and SVGIG (reference sequence). The CDR3 loop reads CAWIMAGDLLYGYTF. The DNA of the CDR3 is TGTGCCTGGATTATGGCAGGGGATCTTTTGTATGGCTACACCTTC.

This chain joins TRBV3-1 (or the pseudogene TRBV3-2) and TRBJ2-4, with TRBD2 identical over 9 bases. Germline V CDR1 and CDR2: LGHDT, YNNKEL (reference sequence). The V and J ends lost 5 bases and 2 bases, in that order; junction bases with no gene match: 7. The CDR3 runs 16 residues. The CDR3 loop reads CASSEVAGVSKNIQYF. CDR3 DNA sequence: TGTGCCAGCAGCGAAGTAGCGGGAGTGTCCAAAAACATTCAGTACTTC.

DNA for the CDR3: TGTGCCAGCAGCTTGGGAGGGCGAATCACAGATACGCAGTATTTT. Protein product: CASSLGGRITDTQYF. V and J are TRBV5-4 and TRBJ2-3; a weak D match, TRBD2 (5 bases). CDR1 is SGHNT, CDR2 YYREEE, per germline (reference sequence). Trimming removed 0 bases from V and 2 bases from J, with 10 bases in between. The CDR3 consists of 15 residues.

This clone was observed once. V and J are TRBV19 and TRBJ2-3; D gene ambiguous. The CDR3 is made up of 13 amino acids. Germline V gives CDR1 LNHDA, CDR2 SQIVND (reference sequence). Between the trimmed V and J ends, which lost 4 bases and 6 bases, there was a span of 11 bases. CDR3 protein: CASSSGDLDTQYF. The CDR3 region has the DNA TGTGCCAGTAGTAGTGGAGATCTGGATACGCAGTATTTT.

V gene TRBV20-1 combines with J gene TRBJ1-5, with D uncertain. The CDR3 is 12 residues long. V was pared by 3 bases and J by 11 bases, with 14 bases between. The germline V gene encodes CDR1 DFQATT and CDR2 SNEGSKA (reference sequence). The CDR3 nucleotides read TGCAGTGCTAGTTTTTCTGGCCTGGCCCAGCATTTT. Translated: CSASFSGLAQHF.